One sample yielded the 10 T cell receptor beta chains listed below, sequenced in a study of T cells in Graves' hyperthyroidism and ophthalmopathy. Using RNA transcripts as the source, TCR beta CDR3 regions were amplified. TCR CDR3 underwent first-round RT-PCR with the HTBI primer set. TCRdb passed the multiplex PCR reads through MiXCR, listing each CDR3 protein once. Of about 640,000 distinct CDR3 sequences listed, less than 25% were seen once; the top ten hold 34%. Sample: blood. The receptors here all came from a man aged 25 to 40 with Graves' ophthalmopathy.

The CDR3 DNA is TGTGCCAGCAGCTTAGAGAGGGGAGAAAACATTCAGTACTTC. Its protein is CASSLERGENIQYF. V gene TRBV7-3 combines with J gene TRBJ2-4; possibly TRBD1 or TRBD2 for D (5 bases each). Trimming stripped 2 bases from V and 5 bases from J, with 10 bases between. Germline V lookup: CDR1 SGHTA, CDR2 FQGTGA. This CDR3 has 14 amino acids.

Ten or more counts support this clonotype. This chain uses TRBV28 with TRBJ1-1; D uncertain. Germline V CDR1 and CDR2: MDHEN, SYDVKM. V lost 3 bases and J 0 bases, leaving 8 bases between the germline ends. The length of the CDR3 is 14 residues. The DNA for the CDR3 is TGTGCCAGCAGTTTGCTCAGAGTGAACACTGAAGCTTTCTTT. Protein: CASSLLRVNTEAFF.

This clonotype has a count of ten or more. The chain joins TRBV20-1 to TRBJ1-5; no clear D. There are 15 residues in the CDR3. Trimming removed 3 bases from V and 0 bases from J, with 12 bases in between. Germline V lookup: CDR1 DFQATT, CDR2 SNEGSKA (reference sequence). DNA for the CDR3: TGCAGTGCTAGCGATCCGGGAGGTAGCAATCAGCCCCAGCATTTT. Translating gives CSASDPGGSNQPQHF.

This clonotype occurred a few times. The V gene is TRBV4-1, the J gene TRBJ1-2; maybe TRBD1 (6 bases). CDR1 MGHRA and CDR2 YSYEKL come from the germline V gene. Trimming took off 4 bases at V and 5 bases at J, with 20 bases between the two ends. The CDR3 loop spans 16 amino acids. The CDR3 here is CASSPYVGARGYGYTF. In nucleotides, the CDR3 is TGCGCCAGCAGCCCCTACGTGGGGGCGCGGGGGTATGGCTACACCTTC.

This clonotype came up many times. The rearrangement uses TRBV7-2 and TRBJ2-4; TRBD2 matches at 16 bases. V lost 5 bases, J lost 6 bases, and 10 bases stayed unmatched. CDR3 size: 18 residues. CDR1 is SGHTA and CDR2 is FQGNSA in the germline V gene. The CDR3 region is CASSQNPGLAGGRNIQYF. The CDR3 DNA is TGTGCCAGCAGCCAAAATCCGGGACTAGCGGGGGGGCGAAACATTCAGTACTTC.

The rearrangement links TRBV3-1 to TRBJ1-2; TRBD1 agrees at 8 bases. This CDR3 is built from 15 residues. J lost 0 bases, V lost 4 bases, and 4 bases had no gene match. Germline CDR1 reads LGHDT; CDR2 reads YNNKEL (reference sequence). CDR3 bases: TGTGCCAGCAGCCCCGCGGGACAGGCTAACTATGGCTACACCTTC. Translation: CASSPAGQANYGYTF.

In this sample, this clonotype turned up many times. This chain uses TRBV11-1 with TRBJ2-7; D might be TRBD1 (8 bases). The CDR3 is made up of 14 amino acids. The V end lost 5 bases, the J end lost 5 bases, and 16 bases lay between the germline ends. Per the germline V gene, CDR1 is SGHAT and CDR2 is FQDESV (reference sequence). This chain's CDR3 is CASSKRGRGHEQYF. CDR3 bases: TGTGCCAGCAGCAAGCGGGGCAGGGGGCACGAGCAGTACTTC.

This clonotype was counted many times. The rearrangement uses TRBV12-3 or TRBV12-4 and TRBJ2-7, with 9 bases matching TRBD2. CDR3 length: 15 amino acids. V was pared by 6 bases and J by 3 bases, with 9 bases of the junction left unmatched. CDR3 sequence: CASSPGLAPSYEQYF. The DNA of the CDR3 is TGTGCCAGCAGCCCGGGACTAGCACCAAGCTACGAGCAGTACTTC.

This clonotype was detected many times. V and J are TRBV7-2 and TRBJ2-7; 8 bases line up with TRBD2. CDR1 is SGHTA, CDR2 FQGNSA, per germline. The CDR3 has 16 amino acids. The ends lost 3 bases at V and 0 bases at J; junction bases unmatched: 7. The CDR3 here is CASSLGLVGTSYEQYF. The CDR3 DNA reads as TGTGCCAGCAGCTTGGGACTAGTCGGGACCTCCTACGAGCAGTACTTC.

A few counts support this clonotype. V and J are TRBV4-2 and TRBJ1-1, with 7 bases fitting TRBD1. V was pared by 4 bases and J by 6 bases, with 5 bases of the junction left unmatched. The V gene's germline CDR1 is LGHNA and CDR2 YNFKEQ. The CDR3 consists of 13 residues. The CDR3 reads CASSPGQDAEAFF. CDR3 DNA sequence: TGTGCCAGCAGCCCTGGACAGGACGCTGAAGCTTTCTTT.